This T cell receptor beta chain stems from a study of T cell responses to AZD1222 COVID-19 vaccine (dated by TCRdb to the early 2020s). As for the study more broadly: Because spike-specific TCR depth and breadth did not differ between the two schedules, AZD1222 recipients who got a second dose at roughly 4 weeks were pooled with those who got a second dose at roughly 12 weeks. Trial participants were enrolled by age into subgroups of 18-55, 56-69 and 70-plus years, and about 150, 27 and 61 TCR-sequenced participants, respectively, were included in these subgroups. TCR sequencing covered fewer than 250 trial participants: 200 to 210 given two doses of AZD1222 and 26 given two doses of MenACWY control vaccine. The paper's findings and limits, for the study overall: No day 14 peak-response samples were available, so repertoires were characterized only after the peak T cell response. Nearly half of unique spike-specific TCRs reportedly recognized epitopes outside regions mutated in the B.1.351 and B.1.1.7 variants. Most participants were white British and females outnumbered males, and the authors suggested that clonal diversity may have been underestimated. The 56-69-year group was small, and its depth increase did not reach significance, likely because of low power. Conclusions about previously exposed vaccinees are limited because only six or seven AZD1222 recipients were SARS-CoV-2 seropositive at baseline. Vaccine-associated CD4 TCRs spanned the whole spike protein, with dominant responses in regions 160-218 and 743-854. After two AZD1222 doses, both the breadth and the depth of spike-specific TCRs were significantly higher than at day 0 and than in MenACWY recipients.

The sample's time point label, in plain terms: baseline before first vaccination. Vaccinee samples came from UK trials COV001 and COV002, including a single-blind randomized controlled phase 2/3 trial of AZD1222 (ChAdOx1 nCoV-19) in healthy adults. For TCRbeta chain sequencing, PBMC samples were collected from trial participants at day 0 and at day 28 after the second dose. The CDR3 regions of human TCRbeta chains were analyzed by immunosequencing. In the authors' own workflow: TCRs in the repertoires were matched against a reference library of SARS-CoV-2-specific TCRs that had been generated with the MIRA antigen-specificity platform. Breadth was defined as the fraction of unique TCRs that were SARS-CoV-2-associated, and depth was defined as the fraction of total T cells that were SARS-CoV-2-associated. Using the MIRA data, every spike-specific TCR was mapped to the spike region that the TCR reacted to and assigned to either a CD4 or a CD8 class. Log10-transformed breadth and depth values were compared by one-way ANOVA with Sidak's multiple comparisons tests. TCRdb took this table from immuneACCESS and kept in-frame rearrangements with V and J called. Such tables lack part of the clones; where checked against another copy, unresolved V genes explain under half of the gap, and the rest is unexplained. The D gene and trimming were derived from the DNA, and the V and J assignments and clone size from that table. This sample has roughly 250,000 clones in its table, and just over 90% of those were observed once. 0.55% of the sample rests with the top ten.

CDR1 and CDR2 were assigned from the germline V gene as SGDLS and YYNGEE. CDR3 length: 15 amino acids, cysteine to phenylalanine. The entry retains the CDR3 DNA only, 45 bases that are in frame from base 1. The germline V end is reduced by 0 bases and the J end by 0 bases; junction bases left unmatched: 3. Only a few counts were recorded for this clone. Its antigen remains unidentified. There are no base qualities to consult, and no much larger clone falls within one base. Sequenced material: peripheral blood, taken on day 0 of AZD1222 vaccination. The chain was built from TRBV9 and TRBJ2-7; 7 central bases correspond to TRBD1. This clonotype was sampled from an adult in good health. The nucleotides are TGTGCCAGCAGCGTAGGGGGACAGAGCTCCTACGAGCAGTACTTC. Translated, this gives CASSVGGQSSYEQYF.